The entry below gives a single TCR beta chain sequence along with its context. Its antigen specificity is not known. No base quality information exists; no much larger clone differs at one position. The entry originates in a study of radiotherapy plus CTLA-4 blockade in lung cancer (dated by TCRdb to the late 2010s). Notes on the research overall: Among enrolled patients, about 17% had an objective response and around 33% reached disease control. Points the paper makes about the study in general: After treatment with radiotherapy and ipilimumab, TCR clones that came from tumors expanded in the peripheral blood. The strongest predictors of response were reported to be early dynamic shifts in blood T cell clones along with a rise in serum interferon-beta following radiation.

Libraries were built with the immunoSEQ multiplex PCR assay. Sourced from immuneACCESS, this table was stored by TCRdb with only in-frame sequences that have V and J called. A share of the clones is absent; for the studies checked, an unresolved V gene accounts for under half, and the remainder has no known explanation. Recorded for this sample are approximately 52,000 clones; roughly 83% of them occurred a single time. 8.5% to 9% of the sample is held by the ten biggest clonotypes. The germline ends are 10 bases apart after V is trimmed by 6 bases and J by 1 base. There are 14 amino acids in the CDR3, from cysteine to phenylalanine inclusive. Only the CDR3 DNA stays, 42 bases, in frame from base 1. From the germline V gene, CDR1 is MNHGY and CDR2 is SAAAGT. In this study, focal radiation therapy paired with CTLA-4 blockade (ipilimumab) was tested in patients who had chemo-refractory metastatic non-small-cell lung cancer.

The chain was built from TRBV6-8 and TRBJ1-5, and TRBD1 may be the D gene, going by 6 matching bases. The material sequenced was peripheral blood, taken from a patient treated with radiotherapy plus ipilimumab. The receptor's source is a human donor with non-small cell lung cancer who had a complete response to radiotherapy plus ipilimumab. The bases read TGTGCCAGCAGAGCAGGGGTAAGCAATCAGCCCCAGCATTTT. Its translation reads: CASRAGVSNQPQHF.